The sequence of this T cell receptor (beta chain) was determined in a study of blood T cell repertoires in COVID-19. The CDR3 length is 14 residues. Germline V gene sequence: CDR1 SQVTM, CDR2 ANQGSEA. V lost 4 bases and J lost 1, with 13 bases in between. Profiled with immunoSEQ multiplex PCR; TCRdb holds only in-frame clones, not every one. The sample shows 250,000 to 350,000 clones, 75% to 90% of them seen only once. Material for sequencing was PBMCs or T cells enriched from blood (not recorded which). The TCR sequence derives from a woman aged 30 to 39 who had recovered from COVID-19. The chain recombines TRBV29-1 with TRBJ1-1; D is uncertain. CDR3 sequence: CSVVPRQSNTEAFF. The CDR3, as DNA: TGCAGCGTTGTGCCGCGACAATCGAACACTGAAGCTTTCTTT.